The next 32 T cell receptor beta chains were all read from a single sample in a study of cytomegalovirus exposure and HLA in healthy donors. PCR involved 60 Vbeta and 13 Jbeta primers. Here immunoSEQ multiplex PCR was the method, and the copy in TCRdb shows in-frame clones only, minus some. In all, the sample yields around 74,000 clones. The material sequenced was PBMCs. Receptor source: a man under 40 in good health and CMV-seronegative.

The chain links TRBV18 to TRBJ1-5; TRBD1 is a possible D gene (6 bases). The germline CDR1 and CDR2 sequences are KGHSH and LQKENI. Trimming shortened V by 3 bases and J by 3 bases, and 12 bases separated the two germline ends. This CDR3 is 15 amino acids long. CDR3 nucleotides: TGTGCCAGCTCACCGAGAACAGGGATCAATCAGCCCCAGCATTTT. Its protein is CASSPRTGINQPQHF.

This rearrangement joins TRBV6-5 to TRBJ2-5; D is uncertain. The tail of the sequence fits TRBJ2-7 better, so the J call may be wrong. Germline V gives CDR1 MNHEY, CDR2 SVGAGI. CDR3 size: 13 residues. The CDR3 loop reads CASSRSTLYEQYF. The CDR3 nucleotides are TGTGCCAGCAGTCGGTCCACCCTCTACGAGCAGTACTTC.

The chain has TRBV28 and TRBJ1-5; D unclear. Between the trimmed V and J ends, which lost 2 bases and 2 bases, there was a span of 13 bases. The germline V gene has CDR1 MDHEN and CDR2 SYDVKM. This CDR3 has 16 residues. The DNA of the CDR3 is TGTGCCAGCAGTTTAGAACCCGGCAGCGGCAATCAGCCCCAGCATTTT. Amino acid sequence: CASSLEPGSGNQPQHF.

The chain uses TRBV2 and TRBJ1-1; the match to TRBD1 covers 8 bases. The CDR3 has 16 residues. V lost 5 bases and J lost 5; bases outside the gene matches: 13. CDR1 and CDR2 (germline): SNHLY, FYNNEI. As DNA, the CDR3 is TGTGCCAGCAGTTGGACAGGGAGGAGTGGGGATACTGAAGCTTTCTTT. It is translated as CASSWTGRSGDTEAFF.

This chain joins TRBV11-3 and TRBJ2-7, with 9 bases lining up with TRBD1. In germline, CDR1 is SGHNT, CDR2 YENEEA. The CDR3 is 14 amino acids. V was clipped by 5 bases and J by 2 bases; unmatched bases: 4. The CDR3 DNA reads as TGTGCCAGCAGCCAACAGGGGGCTACCTACGAGCAGTACTTC. Encoded protein: CASSQQGATYEQYF.

This chain uses TRBV30 with TRBJ2-3, with D hard to call. CDR1 is GTSNPN and CDR2 is SVGIG in the germline V gene (reference sequence). Trimming took off 3 bases at V and 6 bases at J, with 16 bases between the two ends. This CDR3 contains 14 residues. CDR3 coding DNA: TGTGCCTGGAGCGGCCCTAGTACAAGGGATACGCAGTATTTT. Translating it yields CAWSGPSTRDTQYF.

The chain is built from TRBV9 and TRBJ1-3; D might be TRBD1 (5 bases). The CDR3 consists of 15 residues. V was clipped by 4 bases and J by 2 bases, with 13 bases between them. Germline V gene sequence: CDR1 SGDLS, CDR2 YYNGEE. This chain's CDR3 is CASSLEGVPGNTIYF. CDR3 bases: TGTGCCAGCAGCCTTGAAGGGGTTCCTGGAAACACCATATATTTT.

The V and J genes are TRBV7-9 and TRBJ2-7; TRBD2 is a possible D gene (6 bases). CDR3 size: 15 residues. Germline V gives CDR1 SEHNR, CDR2 FQNEAQ (reference sequence). The V and J ends lost 5 bases and 0 bases respectively, with 14 bases between them. The chain's CDR3 is CASSPGGLSSYEQYF. The CDR3 DNA is TGTGCCAGCAGCCCCGGGGGTCTAAGCTCCTACGAGCAGTACTTC.

This rearrangement joins TRBV5-1 to TRBJ2-1, with 11 bases identical to TRBD2. Trimming took 4 bases from V and 5 from J; bases not matched to a gene: 8. This CDR3 has 16 amino acids. CDR1 is SGHRS and CDR2 is YFSETQ in the germline V gene. CDR3 amino acids: CASSRELAGAHNEQFF. CDR3 DNA: TGCGCCAGCAGCCGGGAACTAGCGGGAGCCCACAATGAGCAGTTCTTC.

The chain has TRBV25-1 and TRBJ1-1; possibly TRBD1 for D (5 bases). The germline CDR1 and CDR2 sequences are MGHDK and SYGVNS. Between the trimmed V and J ends, which lost 6 bases and 1 base, there was a span of 18 bases. The CDR3 totals 16 residues. The CDR3, as DNA: TGTGCCAGCAGCCACCCGGGAGGTCAGGGGAACACTGAAGCTTTCTTT. Translating it yields CASSHPGGQGNTEAFF.

The CDR3: CASSPSGQGTEAFF. The CDR3 bases are TGTGCCAGCTCACCATCTGGACAGGGGACTGAAGCTTTCTTT. This rearrangement joins TRBV18 to TRBJ1-1, with TRBD1 identical over 9 bases. Germline V CDR1 and CDR2: KGHSH, LQKENI. This CDR3 has 14 amino acids. With V trimmed by 2 bases and J by 5 bases, 3 bases remained unmatched.

This chain joins TRBV7-7 and TRBJ2-6, with 7 nucleotides matching TRBD2. CDR1 SSHAT and CDR2 FNYEAQ come from the germline V gene (reference sequence). V trimming: 8 bases; J trimming: 0 bases; junction bases outside the gene matches: 10. CDR3 size: 17 residues. Written as DNA, the CDR3 is TGTGCCAGCTCGGGCGGGAGTACGGTCTCTGGGGCCAACGTCCTGACTTTC. Encoded protein: CASSGGSTVSGANVLTF.

The chain combines TRBV7-6 with TRBJ2-5, with 11 nucleotides matching TRBD1. Germline assignment: CDR1 SGHVS and CDR2 FNYEAQ. Trimming removed 5 bases from V and 4 bases from J; junction bases left unmatched: 9. The CDR3 has 16 residues. The CDR3 DNA reads TGTGCCAGCAGCCTCGGACAGGGGGCGCTCGGAGAGACCCAGTACTTC. This translates into CASSLGQGALGETQYF.

The CDR3 DNA is TGCAGCGTTGAACCAGGGGAGACTGAAGCTTTCTTT. Its protein product is CSVEPGETEAFF. This chain uses TRBV29-1 with TRBJ1-1; a possible D gene is TRBD1 (6 bases). There are 12 residues in the CDR3. With 2 bases removed from V and 5 bases from J, the gap between germline ends came to 9 bases. The germline V gene has CDR1 SQVTM and CDR2 ANQGSEA.

The rearrangement links TRBV29-1 to TRBJ2-2; the D gene is possibly TRBD2 (6 bases). Per germline, CDR1 SQVTM and CDR2 ANQGSEA. V lost 2 bases and J lost 1, with 11 bases in between. The CDR3 loop spans 15 amino acids. In nucleotides, the CDR3 is TGCAGCGTTGAATCAGGGACTCTGAACACCGGGGAGCTGTTTTTT. This codes for CSVESGTLNTGELFF.

This chain links TRBV30 with TRBJ1-2; D gene unclear. This CDR3 contains 11 residues. Germline lookup yields CDR1 GTSNPN and CDR2 SVGIG (reference sequence). Trimming removed 2 bases from V and 4 bases from J, with 5 bases in between. The CDR3 protein is CAWSTGYGYTF. CDR3 nucleotide sequence: TGTGCCTGGAGTACTGGCTATGGCTACACCTTC. Full variable domain (remainder filled in from reference TRBV30 and TRBJ1-2): SQTIHQWPATLVQPVGSPLSLECTVEGTSNPNLYWYRQAAGRGLQLLFYSVGIGQISSEVPQNLSASRPQDRQFILSSKKLLLSDSGFYLCAWSTGYGYTFGSGTRLTVV.

The chain combines TRBV2 with TRBJ1-1; 7 bases map to TRBD1. The trim removed 9 bases at V and 7 bases at J, leaving 14 bases unmatched. The germline V gene has CDR1 SNHLY and CDR2 FYNNEI. The CDR3 sequence is 14 residues long. CDR3 nucleotides: TGTGCCAGTCCCGGGACAGACGCCAAAGTTGAAGCTTTCTTT. It is translated as CASPGTDAKVEAFF.

The rearrangement uses TRBV2 and TRBJ2-7; possible D gene TRBD2, 6 bases. V was pared by 9 bases and J by 2 bases, with 14 bases between. CDR3 length: 13 residues. CDR1 and CDR2 from the germline V gene are SNHLY and FYNNEI. In DNA form, the CDR3 reads TGTGCCAGTCTGTCGGGGGTCGCCTACGAGCAGTACTTC. This codes for CASLSGVAYEQYF.

The genes are TRBV4-1 and TRBJ2-5, with 16 positions matching TRBD2. Per the germline V gene, CDR1 is MGHRA and CDR2 is YSYEKL. With 4 bases clipped from V and 5 bases from J, the junction kept 7 bases outside the gene matches. CDR3 length: 17 amino acids. As DNA, the CDR3 is TGCGCCAGCAGCCCAGGGACTAGCGGGGGGGCCTGGGAGACCCAGTACTTC. This translates into CASSPGTSGGAWETQYF.

V gene TRBV7-3 combines with J gene TRBJ2-1; 10 nucleotides agree with TRBD2. The germline CDR1 and CDR2 sequences are SGHTA and FQGTGA. V was clipped by 4 bases and J by 8 bases; unmatched bases: 5. The CDR3 is 14 amino acids. CDR3 sequence (DNA): TGTGCCAGCAGCTCCGGACTAGCGGTCGATGAGCAGTTCTTC. It codes for CASSSGLAVDEQFF. Filled out from reference TRBV7-3 and TRBJ2-1, the complete variable domain reads GAGVSQTPSNKVTEKGKYVELRCDPISGHTALYWYRQSLGQGPEFLIYFQGTGAADDSGLPNDRFFAVRPEGSVSTLKIQRTERGDSAVYLCASSSGLAVDEQFFGPGTRLTVL.

This chain connects TRBV25-1 to TRBJ2-3, with 9 bases lining up with TRBD2. V lost 3 bases, J lost 0 bases, and 4 bases stayed unmatched. The germline V gene encodes CDR1 MGHDK and CDR2 SYGVNS. The CDR3 is 16 amino acids. As DNA, the CDR3 is TGTGCCAGCAGTGATCCTGGACTAGCGAGCACAGATACGCAGTATTTT. Translated: CASSDPGLASTDTQYF.

The chain joins TRBV5-1 to TRBJ2-7; maybe TRBD1 (6 bases). V was shortened by 0 bases and J by 2 bases, with 15 bases between the two germline ends. The CDR3 covers 16 residues. From germline, CDR1 is SGHRS and CDR2 YFSETQ. The CDR3 loop is CASSLASAGDTYEQYF. CDR3 nucleotide sequence: TGCGCCAGCAGCTTGGCCTCGGCAGGGGATACCTACGAGCAGTACTTC.

The V call is TRBV7-4, the J call TRBJ2-1; D ambiguous. Looked up from germline, CDR1 is SGHVT and CDR2 is SQSDAQ. There are 13 residues in the CDR3. Between the trimmed V and J ends, which lost 1 base and 4 bases, there was a span of 5 bases. The CDR3, as DNA: TGTGCCAGCAGCTTAGACGGGTACAATGAGCAGTTCTTC. This translates into CASSLDGYNEQFF.

This rearrangement joins TRBV7-8 to TRBJ1-2; D gene ambiguous. CDR3 length: 14 amino acids. Germline CDR1 SGHVS, CDR2 FQNEAQ. V was trimmed by 5 bases and J by 1 base, leaving 11 bases between them. The CDR3 region is CASSRAQVNYGYTF. CDR3 coding DNA: TGTGCCAGCAGCCGAGCCCAGGTTAACTATGGCTACACCTTC.

V and J are TRBV13 and TRBJ2-7, with TRBD2 identical over 9 bases. V trimming: 0 bases; J trimming: 3 bases; junction bases outside the gene matches: 3. CDR3 length: 15 amino acids. Germline CDR1 PRHDT, CDR2 FYEKMQ (reference sequence). DNA of the CDR3: TGTGCCAGCAGCTTAGGCGCACTAGCGGGCTACGAGCAGTACTTC. Protein sequence: CASSLGALAGYEQYF.

This chain joins TRBV6-1 and TRBJ2-7, with a weak D call TRBD2 (7 bases). The CDR3 covers 14 residues. V shed 4 bases and J shed 4 bases, with 14 bases lying between them. Germline V gene sequence: CDR1 MNHNS, CDR2 SASEGT. In DNA form, the CDR3 reads TGTGCCAGCAGTGTCGGCGGGGGCGATTACGAGCAGTACTTC. Translated: CASSVGGGDYEQYF.

V gene TRBV5-1 combines with J gene TRBJ2-5, with D perhaps TRBD1 (5 bases). V lost 4 bases and J 2 bases, leaving 12 bases between the germline ends. This CDR3 region has 14 residues. Germline CDR1 reads SGHRS; CDR2 reads YFSETQ. The DNA for the CDR3 is TGCGCCAGCAGCCCCCGGACACCTCAAGAGACCCAGTACTTC. It is translated as CASSPRTPQETQYF.

This rearrangement joins TRBV7-2 to TRBJ2-1; 12 positions match TRBD1. The trim removed 5 bases at V and 12 bases at J, leaving 8 bases unmatched. This CDR3 is 14 amino acids long. CDR1 SGHTA and CDR2 FQGNSA come from the germline V gene. CDR3 residues: CASSPTGTGGVQFF. CDR3 coding DNA: TGTGCCAGCAGCCCGACGGGGACAGGGGGCGTGCAGTTCTTC.

The chain combines TRBV7-2 with TRBJ2-5; TRBD1 is a possible D gene (5 bases). Trimming left V 2 bases short and J 1 base short, with 11 bases between. The CDR3 has 15 amino acids. The germline CDR1 and CDR2 sequences are SGHTA and FQGNSA. The CDR3 DNA sequence: TGTGCCAGCAGCTTAAATCCAGGGCTCCAAGAGACCCAGTACTTC. This codes for CASSLNPGLQETQYF.

This chain links TRBV2 with TRBJ1-2, with D hard to call. Germline V CDR1 and CDR2: SNHLY, FYNNEI. Between the trimmed V and J ends, which lost 6 bases and 3 bases, there was a span of 11 bases. This CDR3 contains 13 residues. CDR3 sequence (DNA): TGTGCCAGCAGGCCCGATTCGGACTATGGCTACACCTTC. It encodes CASRPDSDYGYTF.

The chain joins TRBV28 to TRBJ2-5; 7 positions agree with TRBD2. Germline CDR1 reads MDHEN; CDR2 reads SYDVKM. The CDR3 spans 13 residues. Germline trimming cut 8 bases from V and 5 bases from J; bases unmatched to any gene: 8. In DNA form, the CDR3 reads TGTGCCAGCGCCCTACCCGGGGGGGAGACCCAGTACTTC. Its translation is CASALPGGETQYF. The whole variable domain, remainder taken from reference TRBV28 and TRBJ2-5, is DVKVTQSSRYLVKRTGEKVFLECVQDMDHENMFWYRQDPGLGLRLIYFSYDVKMKEKGDIPEGYSVSREKKERFSLILESASTNQTSMYLCASALPGGETQYFGPGTRLLVL.

The CDR3 is CASSSSLQGGSEAFF. The CDR3 bases are TGCGCCAGCAGCTCGTCCCTACAGGGGGGATCTGAAGCTTTCTTT. The chain combines TRBV5-1 with TRBJ1-1, with 8 positions matching TRBD1. V lost 3 bases to trimming and J lost 6 bases; unmatched junction nucleotides: 10. Germline V CDR1 and CDR2: SGHRS, YFSETQ. The CDR3 covers 15 residues.